This T cell receptor (beta chain) was retrieved from a study of T cells after yellow fever vaccination. Study context: Researchers used SMART-Seq v4 Ultra Low Input to prepare fractions that had low cell numbers. General study points: Post-booster samples contained most primary-vaccination clones (about 95% CD4, almost 90% CD8). Although the secondary response was weaker, it peaked faster, at day 5 versus 15.

The germline gives CDR1 ENHRY, CDR2 SYGVKD. V lost 2 bases and J lost 4, with 11 bases in between. The CDR3 runs 14 residues. For TCR, cDNA came from 5'RACE template switching, which added a universal primer site and UMIs. Using its own MiXCR run on the 5' RACE reads, TCRdb lists one record per CDR3 protein. The sample has 550,000 to 750,000 distinct CDR3 sequences, 13% seen once. To note about this clonotype: Its antigen is not known.

The source material was PBMCs, sampled on the day of the yellow fever booster vaccination. The clonotype originates from a man younger than 40 who received the YFV17D yellow fever vaccine. The rearrangement links TRBV10-3 to TRBJ2-5; D may be TRBD1 or TRBD2 (5 bases each). CDR3 residues: CAISEPGRAETQYF. The DNA of the CDR3 is TGTGCCATCAGTGAGCCGGGGCGAGCAGAGACCCAGTACTTC.